The next 25 T cell receptor beta chains were all read from a single sample in a study of T cell responses to AZD1222 COVID-19 vaccine. TCRdb's copy holds only in-frame clones and misses some; the assay was immunoSEQ multiplex PCR. The table lists approximately 170,000 clones, approximately 94% of them singletons, with approximately 4.6% in the top ten. The sequenced sample was peripheral blood, obtained 28 days after the second AZD1222 dose. These receptors all come from an adult who received the AZD1222 COVID-19 vaccine.

This clone was detected once. J is TRBJ1-1 and V is TRBV14, with D uncertain. V was pared by 6 bases and J by 4 bases, with 12 bases between. This CDR3 region has 13 residues. Germline lookup yields CDR1 SGHDN and CDR2 FVKESK. CDR3 loop: CASRTTGSTEAFF. The CDR3 DNA follows: TGTGCCAGCAGAACGACCGGGTCCACTGAAGCTTTCTTT. The whole variable domain, filled in from reference TRBV14 and TRBJ1-1, reads EAGVTQFPSHSVIEKGQTVTLRCDPISGHDNLYWYRRVMGKEIKFLLHFVKESKQDESGMPNNRFLAERTGGTYSTLKVQPAELEDSGVYFCASRTTGSTEAFFGQGTRLTVV.

The chain carries TRBV9 and TRBJ2-1, with 8 bases aligning to TRBD1. The CDR3 loop spans 16 amino acids. Germline values: CDR1 SGDLS, CDR2 YYNGEE. Trimming cost V 0 bases and J 8 bases; bases outside gene matches: 10. CDR3 DNA: TGTGCCAGCAGCGTAGTAGGACAGGGTACAAACGATGAGCAGTTCTTC. Its translation is CASSVVGQGTNDEQFF.

In DNA form, the CDR3 reads TGTGCCTGGATACCCAGCTGGACTGAAGCTTTCTTT. Translating it yields CAWIPSWTEAFF. The chain uses TRBV30 and TRBJ1-1; no firm D call. The V gene lost 4 bases and the J gene lost 5 bases, with 11 bases spanning the gap. Germline V gene sequence: CDR1 GTSNPN, CDR2 SVGIG (reference sequence). CDR3 size: 12 residues.

The V and J genes are TRBV11-2 and TRBJ1-1; no reliable D call. The germline gives CDR1 SGHAT, CDR2 FQNNGV. CDR3 length: 13 amino acids. The V end lost 2 bases, the J end lost 2 bases, and 6 bases lay between the germline ends. The CDR3 spells CASSLFPNTEAFF. The CDR3 DNA reads as TGTGCCAGCAGCTTATTTCCCAACACTGAAGCTTTCTTT. Full variable domain (outside the CDR3, taken from reference TRBV11-2 and TRBJ1-1): EAGVAQSPRYKIIEKRQSVAFWCNPISGHATLYWYQQILGQGPKLLIQFQNNGVVDDSQLPKDRFSAERLKGVDSTLKIQPAKLEDSAVYLCASSLFPNTEAFFGQGTRLTVV.

This clone is a singleton in its sample. The V and J genes are TRBV7-2 and TRBJ2-7, with TRBD1 matching over 8 bases. The CDR3 totals 15 residues. Per germline, CDR1 SGHTA and CDR2 FQGNSA. V dropped 2 bases and J dropped 4; count of bases not matched to a gene: 7. The CDR3: CASSLYPGTGYEQYF. DNA of the CDR3: TGTGCCAGCAGCTTATACCCTGGGACAGGTTACGAGCAGTACTTC. Filled out from reference TRBV7-2 and TRBJ2-7, the complete variable domain reads GAGVSQSPSNKVTEKGKDVELRCDPISGHTALYWYRQSLGQGLEFLIYFQGNSAPDKSGLPSDRFSAERTGGSVSTLTIQRTQQEDSAVYLCASSLYPGTGYEQYFGPGTRLTVT.

V usage is TRBV5-6 and J usage is TRBJ2-7, with D possibly called TRBD1 or TRBD2 (7 bases each). Germline assignment: CDR1 SGHDT and CDR2 YYEEEE. Trimming removed 6 bases from V and 2 bases from J, with 15 bases in between. The CDR3 covers 14 residues. This CDR3 is CASTRGRVTYEQYF. CDR3 nucleotide sequence: TGTGCCAGCACCAGGGGGAGGGTCACCTACGAGCAGTACTTC.

V gene TRBV30 combines with J gene TRBJ2-1, with TRBD2 as a possible D gene (6 bases). V shed 8 bases and J shed 3 bases, with 20 bases lying between them. Germline CDR1 reads GTSNPN; CDR2 reads SVGIG (reference sequence). This CDR3 spans 15 amino acids. In DNA form, the CDR3 reads TGTGCCCTAAATCACGTGGGAGGCTACTACAATGAGCAGTTCTTC. Its protein product is CALNHVGGYYNEQFF.

The chain recombines TRBV3-1 (or the pseudogene TRBV3-2) with TRBJ1-5; D is undetermined. The CDR3 loop spans 13 amino acids. Germline CDR1 and CDR2: LGHDT and YNNKEL (reference sequence). V dropped 1 base and J dropped 7 bases, with 8 bases sitting between them. The CDR3 protein is CASSQGGGQPQHF. The CDR3 DNA follows: TGTGCCAGCAGCCAAGGAGGAGGGCAGCCCCAGCATTTT.

In DNA, the CDR3 is TGTGCCAGCAGTTACCCCCTAGCGGGAGATTTGACAGATACGCAGTATTTT. Protein sequence: CASSYPLAGDLTDTQYF. This sequence joins TRBV6-2 or TRBV6-3 and TRBJ2-3; 10 positions match TRBD2. V gave up 2 bases and J gave up 3 bases; unmatched junction bases: 8. Germline CDR1 MNHEY, CDR2 SVGEGT. The CDR3 contains 17 residues.

This sequence joins TRBV11-1 and TRBJ1-2; 7 bases match TRBD1. From germline, CDR1 is SGHAT and CDR2 FQDESV (reference sequence). CDR3 length equals 15 residues. V gave up 4 bases and J gave up 0 bases; unmatched junction bases: 5. Here the CDR3 reads CASSSGQNSNYGYTF. The CDR3 bases are TGTGCCAGCAGCTCGGGACAGAACTCTAACTATGGCTACACCTTC.

The chain joins TRBV21-1 to TRBJ1-1. TRBV21-1 constitutes a pseudogene. This CDR3 comprises 16 residues. The CDR3 is CASSNGRGRGNTEAFF. In nucleotides, the CDR3 is TGTGCCAGCAGCAACGGCCGGGGGCGCGGGAACACTGAAGCTTTCTTT.

The chain employs TRBV4-1 and TRBJ1-1; TRBD1 aligns across 7 bases. V lost 3 bases and J lost 0; bases outside the gene matches: 4. CDR1 and CDR2 (germline): MGHRA, YSYEKL. This CDR3 has 15 residues. The chain's CDR3 is CASSQKGAVNTEAFF. The DNA for the CDR3 is TGCGCCAGCAGCCAGAAGGGGGCAGTGAACACTGAAGCTTTCTTT.

This rearrangement joins TRBV19 to TRBJ2-5; D call uncertain. The CDR3 sequence is 16 residues long. Trimming took off 5 bases at V and 2 bases at J, with 18 bases between the two ends. Germline loops: CDR1 LNHDA, CDR2 SQIVND (reference sequence). The DNA of the CDR3 is TGTGCCAGTAGTTCGCACGGTGCAAAAGGGCAAGAGACCCAGTACTTC. This sequence encodes CASSSHGAKGQETQYF.

The genes are TRBV7-2 and TRBJ2-2; no firm D call. The CDR3 has 17 residues. V was trimmed by 0 bases and J by 6 bases, leaving 17 bases between them. Germline values: CDR1 SGHTA, CDR2 FQGNSA. CDR3 sequence reads: CASSLAFSLLMAGELFF. DNA for the CDR3: TGTGCCAGCAGCTTAGCGTTTAGCCTCTTAATGGCCGGGGAGCTGTTTTTT.

A few counts support this clone. The chain is built from TRBV29-1 and TRBJ1-2, with D maybe TRBD1 (5 bases). The CDR3 is 13 amino acids. Trimming took off 3 bases at V and 10 bases at J, with 18 bases between the two ends. CDR1 and CDR2 from the germline V gene are SQVTM and ANQGSEA. As DNA, the CDR3 is TGCAGCGTTGAGCGGGGCGCGGCATCGGACTACACCTTC. Translated, it gives CSVERGAASDYTF.

The chain links TRBV7-3 to TRBJ2-1, with 7 bases matching TRBD2. The germline gives CDR1 SGHTA, CDR2 FQGTGA. The CDR3 has 13 amino acids. Trimming took 8 bases from V and 4 from J; bases not matched to a gene: 5. CDR3 nucleotides: TGTGCCAGCGGGAGGGCGAAATACAATGAGCAGTTCTTC. This codes for CASGRAKYNEQFF. The full variable domain, with the rest looked up from reference TRBV7-3 and TRBJ2-1, is GAGVSQTPSNKVTEKGKYVELRCDPISGHTALYWYRQSLGQGPEFLIYFQGTGAADDSGLPNDRFFAVRPEGSVSTLKIQRTERGDSAVYLCASGRAKYNEQFFGPGTRLTVL.

The chain is built from TRBV7-2 and TRBJ1-2, with 8 positions matching TRBD1. The trim removed 5 bases at V and 8 bases at J, leaving 10 bases unmatched. CDR1 and CDR2 from the germline V gene are SGHTA and FQGNSA. The CDR3 is 14 amino acids. The CDR3 region is CASSPSDRAQGYTF. In nucleotides, the CDR3 is TGTGCCAGCAGCCCGTCGGACAGGGCCCAGGGCTACACCTTC.

This chain uses TRBV4-3 with TRBJ1-1; D gene ambiguous. Trimming took 2 bases from V and 4 from J, leaving 14 bases between them. This CDR3 comprises 15 residues. The V gene's germline CDR1 is LGHNA and CDR2 YSLEER. CDR3 DNA: TGCGCCAGCAGCCAAAGCAGCGTGGAGGCCACTGAAGCTTTCTTT. Protein: CASSQSSVEATEAFF.

This chain uses TRBV24-1 with TRBJ1-2; TRBD1 agrees at 7 bases. Germline CDR1 reads KGHDR; CDR2 reads SFDVKD. The trim removed 8 bases at V and 2 bases at J, leaving 7 bases unmatched. The CDR3 consists of 14 residues. CDR3 DNA sequence: TGTGCCACCAAAGCCTCAGGGGGGAACTATGGCTACACCTTC. Amino acid sequence: CATKASGGNYGYTF.

CDR3 DNA: TGTGCCAGCTCACCCAACGGCCCAGCAGCAACTAATGAAAAACTGTTTTTT. It translates to CASSPNGPAATNEKLFF. The chain employs TRBV18 and TRBJ1-4; D is uncertain. Germline CDR1 is KGHSH and CDR2 is LQKENI. This CDR3 has 17 residues. V lost 3 bases to trimming and J lost 0 bases, with 14 bases between them.

Concerning this clone itself: Germline is not matched at one junction end, which may reflect a read error. V usage is TRBV30 and J usage is TRBJ1-6; tentatively, D is TRBD1 (5 bases). CDR3 size: 11 residues. CDR1 is GTSNPN, CDR2 SVGIG, per germline (reference sequence). CDR3 loop: CAWSVRGVQGF. The CDR3 DNA reads TGTGCCTGGAGTGTAAGAGGGGTTCAGGGCTTT.

V usage is TRBV6-2 or TRBV6-3 and J usage is TRBJ2-7; the D gene is possibly TRBD1 (5 bases). This CDR3 is 15 amino acids long. Per germline, CDR1 MNHEY and CDR2 SVGEGT. Trimming removed 6 bases from V and 3 bases from J, with 18 bases in between. CDR3 in amino acids: CASSIGAGPYYEQYF. The CDR3 DNA is TGTGCCAGCAGCATAGGGGCAGGGCCGTACTACGAGCAGTACTTC.

V gene TRBV11-2 combines with J gene TRBJ1-2, with D tentatively TRBD1 (5 bases). Germline V gene data show CDR1 as SGHAT and CDR2 as FQNNGV. Deletions cut 1 base from V and 4 bases from J, with 10 bases between. The CDR3 spans 14 residues. The CDR3 bases are TGTGCCAGCAGCTTAGTGGGGGGAGGCTATGGCTACACCTTC. Protein product: CASSLVGGGYGYTF.

The genes are TRBV18 and TRBJ1-5, with D uncertain. V was cut by 2 bases and J by 8 bases, with 10 bases left in between. Germline CDR1 reads KGHSH; CDR2 reads LQKENI. CDR3 length equals 13 residues. The CDR3 is CASSPSGAEPQHF. For the CDR3, the DNA is TGTGCCAGCTCACCATCAGGTGCTGAGCCCCAGCATTTT.

V is TRBV15 and J is TRBJ2-2; TRBD2 matches at 10 bases. Germline V gene data show CDR1 as LNHNV and CDR2 as YYDKDF (reference sequence). Trimming at V came to 6 bases and at J to 2 bases, leaving 3 bases not matched to a gene. The CDR3 is made up of 15 amino acids. The CDR3 is CATSSGRINTGELFF. The CDR3 bases are TGTGCCACCAGTAGCGGGAGGATAAACACCGGGGAGCTGTTTTTT.